This T cell receptor beta chain emerged from a study of vaccination effects on CD4 cells after COVID-19. General study results and limits: In the late period after vaccination, infection- and vaccine-induced clones contracted markedly. Convalescent patients in the study were few, and early post-infection timepoints were absent.

Sequencing used immunoSEQ multiplex PCR; TCRdb keeps in-frame clones, though not all of them. The data hold 50,000 to 60,000 clones, with roughly 70% observed a single time. Details on this clone: What it binds is unknown.

Prior to sequencing, the ViraFEST assay stimulated PBMC with viral peptide pools, which expanded the antigen-specific CD4+ T cells. Culture proceeded for approximately 10 days, and CD4+ T cells were then isolated. Absence of prior SARS-CoV-2 infection characterized the vaccine recipients, who showed negative nucleocapsid antibodies. PBMC were cultured at under 2.5 million per well with 9 to 10 IU/ml IL-2 and about 9.4 ug/ml peptides. Germline CDR1 and CDR2: MNHEY and SVGAGI. Trimming stripped 4 bases from V and 7 bases from J, with 11 bases between. The CDR3 length is 13 residues. Material: CD4+ T cells from PBMCs cultured with SARS-CoV-2 spike peptides, obtained before COVID-19 vaccination. This sequence joins TRBV6-5 and TRBJ1-5; D is unclear. The sequence derives from a human donor who received a COVID-19 vaccine. The CDR3 nucleotides read TGTGCCAGCAGTTCGGGAGGGAAACAGCCCCAGCATTTT. Protein product: CASSSGGKQPQHF.